These 3 T cell receptor beta chains were all obtained from the same sample, sequenced in a study of shared clonotypes between healthy human individuals. Naive CD8 populations comprised CD45RO-negative cells positively selected for CCR7, excluding terminally differentiated effector memory CD45RA+ cells. Only in-frame clones appear in the TCRdb table, and some are missing; sequencing was by immunoSEQ multiplex PCR. The sample yields about 610,000 clones, about 95% seen once. The sequencing sample was made of naive CD8+ T cells sorted from blood. These receptors were obtained from a woman under 40 in good health.

The rearrangement joins TRBV7-9 to TRBJ2-1; weak D call: TRBD2 (6 bases). From germline, CDR1 is SEHNR and CDR2 FQNEAQ (reference sequence). There are 13 residues in the CDR3. Trimming removed 8 bases at V and 7 bases at J, with 15 bases between. The CDR3 sequence: CASRGRRLNEQFF. CDR3 in DNA: TGTGCCAGCCGTGGGAGGCGGTTAAATGAGCAGTTCTTC.

The chain has TRBV2 and TRBJ2-1, with 12 positions matching TRBD2. This CDR3 region has 12 residues. Germline CDR1 SNHLY, CDR2 FYNNEI. Losses at the gene ends were 9 bases for V and 10 bases for J; bases not matched to a gene: 4. The CDR3 nucleotides are TGTGCCAGGACTAGCGGGAGCCGAGAGCAGTTCTTC. It specifies CARTSGSREQFF.

This rearrangement joins TRBV28 to TRBJ2-7; D tentatively fits TRBD1 or TRBD2 (7 bases each). The V gene's germline CDR1 is MDHEN and CDR2 SYDVKM. The V end lost 3 bases, the J end lost 6 bases, and 24 bases lay between the germline ends. The CDR3 runs to 17 residues. CDR3 loop: CASSLHPDRHAGVEQYF. As DNA, the CDR3 is TGTGCCAGCAGTTTGCACCCGGACAGGCATGCGGGGGTCGAGCAGTACTTC. Based on the CDR3 plus reference TRBV28 and TRBJ2-7, the full variable domain is DVKVTQSSRYLVKRTGEKVFLECVQDMDHENMFWYRQDPGLGLRLIYFSYDVKMKEKGDIPEGYSVSREKKERFSLILESASTNQTSMYLCASSLHPDRHAGVEQYFGPGTRLTVT.